This TCR beta chain originates from a study of blood T cell repertoires in COVID-19. Sequencing used immunoSEQ multiplex PCR; TCRdb keeps in-frame clones, though not all of them. Here the sample spans 200,000 to 250,000 clones, roughly nine tenths being singletons. Germline V gene sequence: CDR1 MGHRA, CDR2 YSYEKL. V was trimmed by 0 bases and J by 9 bases, leaving 9 bases between them. The CDR3 consists of 14 residues. This clonotype was sampled from a woman aged 25 to 45 who had recovered from COVID-19. This chain joins TRBV4-1 and TRBJ1-6, with D possibly matching TRBD1 (6 bases). The sequencing input was PBMCs or T cells enriched from blood (not recorded which). In nucleotides, the CDR3 is TGCGCCAGCAGCCAAGACAGGGGTAGTTCACCCCTCCACTTT. It encodes CASSQDRGSSPLHF.